This T cell receptor beta chain was recovered during a study of T cells in Graves' hyperthyroidism and ophthalmopathy. As for the study in general: The blood sample was taken at first diagnosis, before treatment began.

Hyperthyroidism of Graves' type that showed no ophthalmopathy progression within 18 months was stable. Patients were excluded for uncontrolled infection, other autoimmune disease, pregnancy or lactation. V lost 5 bases and J lost 1; bases outside the gene matches: 13. Germline V gives CDR1 DFQATT, CDR2 SNEGSKA (reference sequence). The CDR3 spans 16 residues. The CDR3 regions of TCR beta were amplified from RNA transcripts. A first-round RT-PCR of the TCR CDR3 used the HTBI primer set. MiXCR, run by TCRdb on the multiplex PCR reads, gives a single entry per CDR3 protein. The sample contains some 360,000 distinct CDR3 sequences, more than 11% of which appear only once. As for this clonotype: Its antigen remains unidentified. Just one base apart from a much larger clone, this may be a read error.

Regarding the study as a whole: The majority of expanded thyroid clonotypes above 0.001 also appeared in blood.

The source material was blood. J is TRBJ2-7 and V is TRBV20-1, with 8 bases identical to TRBD2. The receptor comes from an older woman with Graves' hyperthyroidism. The CDR3 here is CSALPGGGRRSYEQYF. As DNA, the CDR3 is TGCAGTGCTCTCCCGGGTGGCGGGAGGAGATCCTACGAGCAGTACTTC.